This T cell receptor beta chain is drawn from a study of shared clonotypes between healthy human individuals. Points from the study as a whole: Few donors limited the genetic and exposure-history diversity represented.

The protocol was immunoSEQ multiplex PCR, while the TCRdb copy is restricted to in-frame clones and leaves out a portion. The sample lists over a million clones, over 95% occurring once. Comment on this clone: Its antigen is undetermined.

CDR3 length: 15 amino acids. Germline CDR1 is SNHLY and CDR2 is FYNNEI. V gave up 2 bases and J gave up 5 bases; unmatched junction bases: 8. This chain uses TRBV2 with TRBJ2-7; 8 nucleotides match TRBD1. The clonotype comes from a young man in good health. Sequenced material: naive CD4+ T cells sorted from blood. Subset of the sample: CD45RA+ positively selected. CDR3 bases: TGTGCCAGCAGTGAACTGGACAGGGATCAGGACGAGCAGTACTTC. Its protein product is CASSELDRDQDEQYF.